The 27 T cell receptor beta chains listed next were all sequenced from one sample in a study of cytomegalovirus exposure and HLA in healthy donors. Data came from immunoSEQ multiplex PCR; TCRdb stores just in-frame clones and leaves some out. The sample lists roughly 330,000 clones; about nine tenths were seen once. The material sequenced was PBMCs. The receptors stem from a woman between 25 and 40 years old in good health and CMV-seropositive.

Comment on this clone: At one boundary the junction diverges from the germline segment, which might be a read error. The chain joins TRBV30 to TRBJ1-2; 9 positions agree with TRBD1. Germline V gene data show CDR1 as GTSNPN and CDR2 as SVGIG (reference sequence). This CDR3 comprises 14 residues. The DNA for the CDR3 is TGTGCATGGAGGGACAGGGTCATAAGCTATGGCTACACCTTC. Translating it yields CAWRDRVISYGYTF.

This clone was seen a handful of times. The chain recombines TRBV7-6 with TRBJ1-3, with 10 bases identical to TRBD1. CDR3 length equals 16 residues. Per the germline V gene, CDR1 is SGHVS and CDR2 is FNYEAQ. Trimming took 5 bases from V and 1 from J; bases not matched to a gene: 5. The CDR3: CASSTGQGGSGNTIYF. The CDR3 DNA sequence: TGTGCCAGCAGCACTGGACAGGGGGGTTCTGGAAACACCATATATTTT.

The rearrangement uses TRBV6-1 and TRBJ1-2; D gene unclear. V lost 0 bases, J lost 4 bases, and 6 bases lay in between. This CDR3 contains 13 residues. The germline CDR1 and CDR2 sequences are MNHNS and SASEGT. The CDR3 bases are TGTGCCAGCAGTGAAGCTAGGCGCTATGGCTACACCTTC. Translation: CASSEARRYGYTF.

J is TRBJ1-5 and V is TRBV30; TRBD1 might be the D (5 bases). Germline CDR1 is GTSNPN and CDR2 is SVGIG (reference sequence). The CDR3 loop spans 13 amino acids. Trimming shortened V by 5 bases and J by 1 base, and 9 bases separated the two germline ends. The CDR3 coding sequence is TGTGCCTGGGGGCGGGGGAGCAATCAGCCCCAGCATTTT. It codes for CAWGRGSNQPQHF.

The chain combines TRBV28 with TRBJ1-2, with D possibly matching TRBD1 (5 bases). CDR3 length: 11 residues. Per germline, CDR1 MDHEN and CDR2 SYDVKM. CDR3 amino acids: CVAGTNYGYTF. DNA of the CDR3: TGTGTGGCAGGGACTAACTATGGCTACACCTTC.

V and J are TRBV5-6 and TRBJ2-7; possibly TRBD1 or TRBD2 for D (5 bases each). V dropped 3 bases and J dropped 7 bases, with 20 bases sitting between them. In germline, CDR1 is SGHDT, CDR2 YYEEEE. This CDR3 spans 15 amino acids. The CDR3 sequence: CASSSLENWDGEQYF. In DNA form, the CDR3 reads TGTGCCAGCAGCTCGCTAGAAAATTGGGACGGGGAGCAGTACTTC. Full variable domain (outside the CDR3, taken from reference TRBV5-6 and TRBJ2-7): DAGVTQSPTHLIKTRGQQVTLRCSPKSGHDTVSWYQQALGQGPQFIFQYYEEEERQRGNFPDRFSGHQFPNYSSELNVNALLLGDSALYLCASSSLENWDGEQYFGPGTRLTVT.

This clone appeared a few times. The chain couples TRBV18 to TRBJ1-2; tentatively, D is TRBD1 (6 bases). The CDR3 consists of 14 residues. Germline V gene sequence: CDR1 KGHSH, CDR2 LQKENI. Trimming removed 4 bases from V and 6 bases from J, with 15 bases in between. CDR3 sequence: CASSQRGGMDGYTF. CDR3 DNA sequence: TGTGCCAGCTCACAAAGAGGGGGTATGGATGGCTACACCTTC.

This chain uses TRBV2 with TRBJ2-5, with D unclear. The CDR3 sequence is 14 residues long. CDR1 is SNHLY, CDR2 FYNNEI, per germline. V lost 10 bases and J lost 7, with 22 bases in between. The CDR3, as DNA: TGTGCCACCACCGGCGAGAGAGGAGAACGGACCCAGTACTTC. Translated, it gives CATTGERGERTQYF.

V gene TRBV29-1 combines with J gene TRBJ2-4; D not resolved. Germline V gene sequence: CDR1 SQVTM, CDR2 ANQGSEA. CDR3 length: 12 residues. V lost 0 bases to trimming and J lost 9 bases, with 9 bases between them. The CDR3 sequence: CSVEDGSTIQYF. CDR3 nucleotide sequence: TGCAGCGTTGAAGATGGGTCGACCATTCAGTACTTC.

The chain combines TRBV29-1 with TRBJ2-1; 7 bases are a match to TRBD2. This CDR3 region has 12 residues. After removal of 5 bases from V and 9 bases from J, the junction contained 7 bases not matched to a gene. Germline values: CDR1 SQVTM, CDR2 ANQGSEA. This CDR3 reads CSVQYGGSEQFF. The CDR3 region has the DNA TGCAGCGTTCAATACGGGGGGAGTGAGCAGTTCTTC.

The chain couples TRBV11-3 to TRBJ2-2, with TRBD2 matching 9 bases. The CDR3 sequence is 16 residues long. Germline CDR1 is SGHNT and CDR2 is YENEEA. V lost 0 bases, J lost 3 bases, and 2 bases stayed unmatched. The CDR3 sequence is CASSLDAGGHTGELFF. Here the CDR3 DNA reads TGTGCCAGCAGCTTAGACGCGGGAGGGCACACCGGGGAGCTGTTTTTT.

V and J are TRBV28 and TRBJ2-1; D is unresolved. Trimming removed 1 base from V and 0 bases from J, with 13 bases in between. Per germline, CDR1 MDHEN and CDR2 SYDVKM. The CDR3 is 17 amino acids. The CDR3, as DNA: TGTGCCAGCAGTTTATTTCTACGGTTGAGCTCCTACAATGAGCAGTTCTTC. This codes for CASSLFLRLSSYNEQFF.

This clone occurred once. The J gene is TRBJ2-7, the V gene TRBV27, with 10 bases fitting TRBD2. CDR1 is MNHEY, CDR2 SMNVEV, per germline (reference sequence). Trimming took 6 bases from V and 0 from J; bases not matched to a gene: 5. This CDR3 is 15 amino acids long. The CDR3 nucleotides are TGTGCCAGCAGCTTCGGGACTAGCGACTCCTACGAGCAGTACTTC. Its protein is CASSFGTSDSYEQYF.

The chain joins TRBV4-2 to TRBJ2-7; D remains unclear. The CDR3 runs to 14 residues. Trimming stripped 3 bases from V and 6 bases from J, with 15 bases between. Germline V CDR1 and CDR2: LGHNA, YNFKEQ. The CDR3 DNA is TGTGCCAGCAGCCACCCAAGAGTGGAACGCGAGCAGTACTTC. This sequence encodes CASSHPRVEREQYF.

The J gene is TRBJ2-7, the V gene TRBV4-1; the D gene could be TRBD1 or TRBD2 (6 bases each). The CDR3 runs to 16 residues. Per germline, CDR1 MGHRA and CDR2 YSYEKL. V lost 1 base and J lost 5, with 18 bases in between. CDR3 region: CASSQGLGTGAHEQYF. CDR3 nucleotides: TGCGCCAGCAGCCAAGGCCTGGGAACGGGGGCCCACGAGCAGTACTTC.

This clone showed up just once. CDR3: CASSSTAGSYEQYF. CDR3 in DNA: TGCGCCAGCAGCTCCACGGCAGGCTCCTACGAGCAGTACTTC. The V and J genes are TRBV5-1 and TRBJ2-7; D uncertain. The CDR3 is made up of 14 amino acids. The germline gives CDR1 SGHRS, CDR2 YFSETQ. Deletions cut 3 bases from V and 0 bases from J, with 10 bases between.

The rearrangement joins TRBV4-1 to TRBJ1-1; a weak D match, TRBD1 (6 bases). The CDR3 contains 17 residues. Looked up from germline, CDR1 is MGHRA and CDR2 is YSYEKL. Deletions cut 0 bases from V and 0 bases from J, with 14 bases between. CDR3 sequence (DNA): TGCGCCAGCAGCCAAGAGGGAAACAGGGACTTGAACACTGAAGCTTTCTTT. This encodes CASSQEGNRDLNTEAFF.

The chain is built from TRBV5-1 and TRBJ2-2; the D gene is possibly TRBD1 (5 bases). Between the trimmed V and J ends, which lost 5 bases and 5 bases, there was a span of 10 bases. In germline, CDR1 is SGHRS, CDR2 YFSETQ. CDR3 length: 13 residues. The CDR3 reads CASRSGLTGELFF. DNA of the CDR3: TGCGCCAGCAGATCAGGGCTTACCGGGGAGCTGTTTTTT.

The rearrangement joins TRBV5-6 to TRBJ1-4; 12 positions match TRBD1. Germline CDR1 and CDR2: SGHDT and YYEEEE. CDR3 length: 16 residues. The ends lost 4 bases at V and 3 bases at J; junction bases unmatched: 4. The CDR3 bases are TGTGCCAGCAGCCGGGACAGGGGGCGTTCTAATGAAAAACTGTTTTTT. It yields the protein CASSRDRGRSNEKLFF.

The CDR3 spells CASSETGGPTDTQYF. The CDR3 region has the DNA TGTGCCAGCTCAGAAACAGGGGGCCCCACAGATACGCAGTATTTT. V is TRBV18 and J is TRBJ2-3; 9 bases agree with TRBD1. Unmatched junction bases numbered 5, after V lost 5 bases and J lost 2 bases. The germline V gene encodes CDR1 KGHSH and CDR2 LQKENI. The CDR3 covers 15 residues.

V and J are TRBV13 and TRBJ2-1; unclear D gene. Trimming removed 0 bases from V and 0 bases from J, with 15 bases in between. Germline V gene data show CDR1 as PRHDT and CDR2 as FYEKMQ (reference sequence). This CDR3 has 18 residues. CDR3 sequence (DNA): TGTGCCAGCAGCTTAGGCAGTGAGACTGGAAGCTCCTACAATGAGCAGTTCTTC. Translated, it gives CASSLGSETGSSYNEQFF.

The chain carries TRBV19 and TRBJ2-7; 7 nucleotides line up with TRBD2. Germline loops: CDR1 LNHDA, CDR2 SQIVND (reference sequence). This CDR3 spans 17 amino acids. V was pared by 5 bases and J by 1 base, with 14 bases of the junction left unmatched. The CDR3 reads CASSSRHGAGESYEQYF. The CDR3, as DNA: TGTGCCAGTAGTTCGAGGCATGGGGCGGGGGAGTCCTACGAGCAGTACTTC.

The CDR3 DNA is TGCGCCAGCAGCTTGGCCGGGCAGCCCGAGGGCTATGGCTACACCTTC. Translation gives CASSLAGQPEGYGYTF. This chain joins TRBV5-1 and TRBJ1-2; the D is unclear. Per the germline V gene, CDR1 is SGHRS and CDR2 is YFSETQ. V was clipped by 0 bases and J by 4 bases, with 16 bases between them. This CDR3 is 16 amino acids long. The entire variable domain, with the rest obtained from reference TRBV5-1 and TRBJ1-2, is as follows: KAGVTQTPRYLIKTRGQQVTLSCSPISGHRSVSWYQQTPGQGLQFLFEYFSETQRNKGNFPGRFSGRQFSNSRSEMNVSTLELGDSALYLCASSLAGQPEGYGYTFGSGTRLTVV.

The rearrangement joins TRBV7-3 to TRBJ2-1; D gene uncertain. The V gene lost 1 base and the J gene lost 7 bases, with 5 bases spanning the gap. This CDR3 has 12 residues. Germline V CDR1 and CDR2: SGHTA, FQGTGA. This CDR3 is CASSLIGNEQFF. The CDR3 DNA sequence: TGTGCCAGCAGCTTAATAGGTAATGAGCAGTTCTTC.

The chain joins TRBV9 to TRBJ2-3, with 13 bases aligning to TRBD2. This CDR3 is 16 amino acids long. Germline-derived CDR1 and CDR2 are SGDLS and YYNGEE. V shed 3 bases, J shed 4 bases, and the junction held 5 bases outside the gene matches. CDR3 in amino acids: CASSDTSGRDPDTQYF. In DNA form, the CDR3 reads TGTGCCAGCAGCGACACTAGCGGGAGGGACCCAGATACGCAGTATTTT.

The rearrangement joins TRBV7-9 to TRBJ2-7, with D possibly TRBD1 on 6 matching bases. There are 15 residues in the CDR3. Germline V lookup: CDR1 SEHNR, CDR2 FQNEAQ (reference sequence). The V and J ends lost 3 bases and 0 bases respectively, with 12 bases between them. In DNA, the CDR3 is TGTGCCAGCAGCTTCTTTGGACAGATCTCCTACGAGCAGTACTTC. It translates to CASSFFGQISYEQYF.

The chain joins TRBV7-9 to TRBJ2-7, with unresolved D. This CDR3 comprises 17 residues. CDR1 and CDR2 from the germline V gene are SEHNR and FQNEAQ (reference sequence). V was pared by 4 bases and J by 6 bases, with 25 bases between. Here the CDR3 DNA reads TGTGCCAGCAGCTCCACTCCAAGGGCCCTAAAGGGTGTCGAGCAGTACTTC. The encoded protein is CASSSTPRALKGVEQYF.